This record concerns one T cell receptor (beta chain) sequence. Antigen unknown. The data were taken from a study of spatial heterogeneity in lung cancer. Study background: There were approximately 69 donors, all of them untreated patients with early-stage non-small cell lung cancer. PBMC samples from follow-up, where available, were sequenced a median of approximately 24 months after resection. General study results and limits: Compared with follow-up, resection was when ubiquitous expanded tumor TCRs appeared in blood more.

Time point described: blood at routine non-recurrence follow-up after resection. Whole RNA came from tumor, nontumor lung or frozen PBMC and was sequenced without being sorted. The ends were cut back, 7 bases at V and 8 bases at J, with 17 bases in the middle. In germline, CDR1 is SQVTM, CDR2 ANQGSEA. This CDR3 contains 13 residues. TCRdb re-called the 5' RACE reads through MiXCR, storing one row per CDR3 protein. Of around 98,000 distinct CDR3 sequences in the sample, around 19% are singletons; the top ten hold roughly 22%. The sequence was obtained from a male donor with early-stage non-small cell lung cancer. This chain connects TRBV29-1 to TRBJ2-2; D possibly corresponds to TRBD1 (5 bases). Sequenced material: PBMCs, taken at follow-up. The DNA of the CDR3 is TGCAGCGCCAGCCAGGGCAATTTGGGGGAGCTGTTTTTT. It is translated as CSASQGNLGELFF.